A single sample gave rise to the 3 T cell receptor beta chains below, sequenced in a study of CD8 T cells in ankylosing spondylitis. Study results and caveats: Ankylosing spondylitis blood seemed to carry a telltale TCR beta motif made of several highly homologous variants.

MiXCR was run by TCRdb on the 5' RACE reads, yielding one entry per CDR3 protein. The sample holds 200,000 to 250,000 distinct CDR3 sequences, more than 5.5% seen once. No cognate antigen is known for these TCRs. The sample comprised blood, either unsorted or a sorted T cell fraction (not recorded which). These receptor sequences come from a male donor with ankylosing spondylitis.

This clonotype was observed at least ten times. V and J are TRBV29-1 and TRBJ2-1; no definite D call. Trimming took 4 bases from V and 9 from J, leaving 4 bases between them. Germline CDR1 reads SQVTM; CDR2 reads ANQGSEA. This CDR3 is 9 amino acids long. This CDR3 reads CSVASEQFF. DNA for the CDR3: TGCAGCGTTGCTAGTGAGCAGTTCTTC.

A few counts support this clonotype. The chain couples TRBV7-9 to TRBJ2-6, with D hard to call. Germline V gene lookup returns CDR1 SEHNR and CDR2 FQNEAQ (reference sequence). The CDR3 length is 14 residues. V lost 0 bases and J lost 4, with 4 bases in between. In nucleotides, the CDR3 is TGTGCCAGCAGCTTAGCAGGAGGGGCCAACGTCCTGACTTTC. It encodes CASSLAGGANVLTF.

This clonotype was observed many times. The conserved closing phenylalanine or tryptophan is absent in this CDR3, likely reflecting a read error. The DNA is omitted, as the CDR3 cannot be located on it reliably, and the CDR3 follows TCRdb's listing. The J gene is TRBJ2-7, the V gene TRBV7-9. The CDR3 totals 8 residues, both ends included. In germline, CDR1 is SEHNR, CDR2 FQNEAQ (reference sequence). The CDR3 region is CASSLGKD.